The 9 T cell receptor beta chains given below trace back to one sample, sequenced in a study of blood T cell repertoires in COVID-19. Sequenced by immunoSEQ multiplex PCR; TCRdb stores in-frame clones only, minus some. The sample has 180,000 or so clones; 75% to 90% are singletons. Sequencing was carried out using PBMCs or T cells enriched from blood (not recorded which). These receptors all stem from a woman under 30 who had recovered from COVID-19.

The chain carries TRBV30 and TRBJ1-5; D gene uncertain. The CDR3 runs 17 residues. In germline, CDR1 is GTSNPN, CDR2 SVGIG (reference sequence). Trimming stripped 2 bases from V and 1 base from J, with 18 bases between. CDR3 protein: CAWSPPPRSGSNQPQHF. The DNA of the CDR3 is TGTGCCTGGAGTCCCCCCCCTCGGAGCGGCAGCAATCAGCCCCAGCATTTT.

The chain has TRBV4-1 and TRBJ2-7, with 9 bases fitting TRBD2. This CDR3 has 15 amino acids. With V trimmed by 1 base and J by 5 bases, 6 bases remained unmatched. Germline V CDR1 and CDR2: MGHRA, YSYEKL. The chain's CDR3 is CASSQGLAVSHEQYF. The CDR3 DNA reads TGCGCCAGCAGCCAAGGACTAGCGGTTTCCCACGAGCAGTACTTC.

This chain links TRBV4-3 with TRBJ2-3, with D possibly matching TRBD2 (5 bases). CDR1 is LGHNA and CDR2 is YSLEER in the germline V gene. The V gene lost 0 bases and the J gene lost 2 bases, with 18 bases spanning the gap. CDR3 length: 18 amino acids. The CDR3 here is CASSQDHSLASYTDTQYF. The CDR3 DNA reads as TGCGCCAGCAGCCAAGATCACAGTCTAGCCTCCTACACAGATACGCAGTATTTT.

The V call is TRBV3-1 (or the pseudogene TRBV3-2), the J call TRBJ2-5; TRBD1 aligns across 9 bases. V dropped 2 bases and J dropped 9; count of bases not matched to a gene: 7. Germline V gives CDR1 LGHDT, CDR2 YNNKEL (reference sequence). The CDR3 extends over 14 amino acids. DNA for the CDR3: TGTGCCAGCAGCCAAACACAGGGGGCTTCGGCCCAGTACTTC. It yields the protein CASSQTQGASAQYF.

V gene TRBV18 combines with J gene TRBJ2-3, with 11 positions matching TRBD2. The V gene end was trimmed by 3 bases and the J gene end by 2 bases; junction bases not matched to a gene: 10. The germline V gene has CDR1 KGHSH and CDR2 LQKENI. The CDR3 is made up of 18 amino acids. The CDR3 protein is CASSPLAVAGGNTDTQYF. DNA of the CDR3: TGTGCCAGCTCACCCCTTGCGGTAGCGGGAGGGAACACAGATACGCAGTATTTT.

This sequence joins TRBV5-1 and TRBJ1-4; D may be TRBD1 (5 bases). The CDR3 loop spans 17 amino acids. V dropped 5 bases and J dropped 5 bases, with 22 bases sitting between them. CDR1 and CDR2 from the germline V gene are SGHRS and YFSETQ. CDR3 nucleotide sequence: TGCGCCAGCAGATCAGGGCTTCCCCCGATAATAAATGAAAAACTGTTTTTT. Its protein product is CASRSGLPPIINEKLFF.

CDR3 amino acids: CASSLPGQGEHEQYF. The CDR3 bases are TGCGCCAGCAGCCTCCCGGGACAGGGGGAGCACGAGCAGTACTTC. The chain employs TRBV5-1 and TRBJ2-7, with TRBD1 matching 11 bases. Looked up from germline, CDR1 is SGHRS and CDR2 is YFSETQ. V was clipped by 4 bases and J by 5 bases; unmatched bases: 8. This CDR3 spans 15 amino acids.

This clone has just one count. The gene calls are TRBV5-1 and TRBJ2-7; D uncertain. V lost 0 bases to trimming and J lost 5 bases, with 12 bases between them. CDR3 length: 14 residues. Germline V lookup: CDR1 SGHRS, CDR2 YFSETQ. The CDR3 spells CASSLAQAVDEQYF. The CDR3 coding sequence is TGCGCCAGCAGCTTGGCTCAGGCCGTTGACGAGCAGTACTTC. Complete variable domain (other parts from reference TRBV5-1 and TRBJ2-7): KAGVTQTPRYLIKTRGQQVTLSCSPISGHRSVSWYQQTPGQGLQFLFEYFSETQRNKGNFPGRFSGRQFSNSRSEMNVSTLELGDSALYLCASSLAQAVDEQYFGPGTRLTVT.

This clone was counted once. The chain joins TRBV7-3 to TRBJ2-1, with no clear D. This CDR3 has 15 amino acids. CDR1 is SGHTA and CDR2 is FQGTGA in the germline V gene. Trimming cost V 8 bases and J 1 base, with 15 bases left between them. The CDR3 DNA sequence: TGTGCCAGCGCACCCGCAGGAAATTCCTACAATGAGCAGTTCTTC. Translated, it gives CASAPAGNSYNEQFF.